This TCR beta chain was documented in a study of blood T cell repertoires in COVID-19. Whole-study context: The origin of the acute and convalescent COVID-19 samples was the United States, Italy and Spain. The cDNA or gDNA used as material had been derived from T cells, B-cell-depleted T cells, or PBMCs.

Original methodology: It was from reference gene primer amplification that nucleated cell counts were estimated. TCRdb's copy holds only in-frame clones and misses some; the assay was immunoSEQ multiplex PCR. V, J and clone size reflect that table, while D and trimming were determined from the DNA. The sample includes roughly 120,000 clones, roughly nine tenths of them seen just once. Sequencing used peripheral blood. The source of this sequence is a man aged 70 or older with active or convalescent COVID-19.

The CDR3 DNA reads TGTGCCAGCAGCGACAGGGGCTATGGCTACACCTTC. Amino acids: CASSDRGYGYTF. V and J are TRBV27 and TRBJ1-2; the match to TRBD1 covers 8 bases. From germline, CDR1 is MNHEY and CDR2 SMNVEV (reference sequence). Germline trimming cut 6 bases from V and 4 bases from J; bases unmatched to any gene: 1. This CDR3 region has 12 residues.